The rows below give T cell receptor beta chains drawn from one sample of a study of blood T cell repertoires in COVID-19. Sequencing used immunoSEQ multiplex PCR; TCRdb keeps in-frame clones, though not all of them. The sample yields around 200,000 clones, around 80% seen once. The sequencing input was peripheral blood. All receptors come from a human donor in a cohort sampled during active COVID-19. The CDR3 runs from the conserved cysteine through the conserved F or W. The order of the fields is D gene, clone size, V gene, J gene, CDR3 protein, CDR3 DNA. A D gene is named only where the DNA matches it firmly. Rows may omit the clone size; those that give it use once, few, many or a size class.

d_gene: TRBD1; abundance: .; v_gene: TRBV4-1; j_gene: TRBJ2-7; CDR3aa: CASSQRLLPGQAYEQYF; CDR3nt: TGCGCCAGCAGCCAACGCCTACTTCCGGGACAGGCCTACGAGCAGTACTTC
d_gene: .; abundance: .; v_gene: TRBV4-1; j_gene: TRBJ1-5; CDR3aa: CASSQAPTTLNQPQHF; CDR3nt: TGCGCCAGCAGCCAAGCCCCTACCACCTTAAATCAGCCCCAGCATTTT
d_gene: TRBD1; abundance: once; v_gene: TRBV9; j_gene: TRBJ1-2; CDR3aa: CASSSQGGVYGYTF; CDR3nt: TGTGCCAGCAGCTCGCAGGGGGGCGTCTATGGCTACACCTTC
d_gene: .; abundance: .; v_gene: TRBV12-3/TRBV12-4; j_gene: TRBJ1-1; CDR3aa: CASGRWGAEAFF; CDR3nt: TGTGCCAGCGGCCGTTGGGGGGCTGAAGCTTTCTTT
d_gene: TRBD2; abundance: few; v_gene: TRBV5-4; j_gene: TRBJ2-5; CDR3aa: CASSPGGTQETQYF; CDR3nt: TGTGCCAGCAGCCCCGGGGGGACCCAAGAGACCCAGTACTTC
d_gene: .; abundance: .; v_gene: TRBV10-3; j_gene: TRBJ1-1; CDR3aa: CAISESTAGLNTEAFF; CDR3nt: TGTGCCATCAGTGAGTCGACAGCGGGGTTGAACACTGAAGCTTTCTTT
d_gene: .; abundance: .; v_gene: TRBV11-2; j_gene: TRBJ2-3; CDR3aa: CASSLEAGGGDTQYF; CDR3nt: TGTGCCAGCAGCTTAGAGGCTGGAGGTGGAGATACGCAGTATTTT
d_gene: TRBD2; abundance: .; v_gene: TRBV3-1/TRBV3-2; j_gene: TRBJ2-3; CDR3aa: CASSRNGLAGVSIDTQYF; CDR3nt: TGTGCCAGCAGCCGGAACGGACTAGCGGGGGTGTCCATAGATACGCAGTATTTT
d_gene: .; abundance: .; v_gene: TRBV21-1; j_gene: TRBJ1-6; CDR3aa: CASSKVLGTPGHSPLHF; CDR3nt: TGTGCCAGCAGCAAAGTTCTCGGGACTCCGGGGCATTCACCCCTCCACTTT
d_gene: .; abundance: few; v_gene: TRBV9; j_gene: TRBJ1-1; CDR3aa: CASSVAGMNTEAFF; CDR3nt: TGTGCCAGCAGCGTAGCGGGGATGAACACTGAAGCTTTCTTT
d_gene: .; abundance: .; v_gene: TRBV25-1; j_gene: TRBJ1-4; CDR3aa: CASSEATGIGEKLFF; CDR3nt: TGTGCCAGCAGTGAAGCAACAGGGATTGGTGAAAAACTGTTTTTT
d_gene: .; abundance: .; v_gene: TRBV5-1; j_gene: TRBJ2-3; CDR3aa: CASKEGIPHTDTQYF; CDR3nt: TGCGCCAGCAAGGAGGGAATCCCACACACAGATACGCAGTATTTT
d_gene: .; abundance: once; v_gene: TRBV29-1; j_gene: TRBJ1-2; CDR3aa: CSVEIPPYGYTF; CDR3nt: TGCAGCGTTGAAATCCCCCCATATGGCTACACCTTC
d_gene: TRBD1; abundance: .; v_gene: TRBV5-1; j_gene: TRBJ2-3; CDR3aa: CASSTPGQGTDTQYF; CDR3nt: TGCGCCAGCAGCACTCCGGGACAGGGCACAGATACGCAGTATTTT
d_gene: TRBD2; abundance: .; v_gene: TRBV7-9; j_gene: TRBJ2-1; CDR3aa: CASSPLVSGGAYNEQFF; CDR3nt: TGTGCCAGCAGCCCATTGGTCAGCGGGGGGGCTTACAATGAGCAGTTCTTC
d_gene: .; abundance: .; v_gene: TRBV5-8; j_gene: TRBJ1-2; CDR3aa: CASSLLLGAPHGYTF; CDR3nt: TGTGCCAGCAGCTTGCTTTTAGGGGCACCACATGGCTACACCTTC
d_gene: TRBD2; abundance: .; v_gene: TRBV4-1; j_gene: TRBJ2-1; CDR3aa: CASSQDFPSGGGEQFF; CDR3nt: TGCGCCAGCAGCCAAGATTTCCCTAGCGGGGGGGGTGAGCAGTTCTTC
d_gene: TRBD1; abundance: .; v_gene: TRBV6-6; j_gene: TRBJ2-7; CDR3aa: CATFPGDRGYYEQYF; CDR3nt: TGTGCCACCTTCCCTGGGGACAGGGGGTACTACGAGCAGTACTTC
d_gene: TRBD2; abundance: .; v_gene: TRBV7-2; j_gene: TRBJ2-5; CDR3aa: CASSLGGGNQETQYF; CDR3nt: TGTGCCAGCAGCTTAGGCGGGGGGAACCAAGAGACCCAGTACTTC
d_gene: .; abundance: .; v_gene: TRBV6-5; j_gene: TRBJ1-2; CDR3aa: CASINERGGYTF; CDR3nt: TGTGCCAGCATTAACGAGCGTGGTGGCTACACCTTC
d_gene: .; abundance: few; v_gene: TRBV7-9; j_gene: TRBJ2-7; CDR3aa: CASSLEGGGTVSYEQYF; CDR3nt: TGTGCCAGCAGCTTAGAGGGGGGAGGGACTGTCTCCTACGAGCAGTACTTC
d_gene: TRBD1; abundance: .; v_gene: TRBV6-1; j_gene: TRBJ1-1; CDR3aa: CASSESYRGNTEAFF; CDR3nt: TGTGCCAGCAGTGAAAGCTACAGGGGGAACACTGAAGCTTTCTTT
d_gene: TRBD1; abundance: .; v_gene: TRBV6-1; j_gene: TRBJ1-1; CDR3aa: CASSETTGGNTEAFF; CDR3nt: TGTGCCAGCAGTGAAACGACAGGGGGCAACACTGAAGCTTTCTTT
d_gene: .; abundance: .; v_gene: TRBV5-8; j_gene: TRBJ1-1; CDR3aa: CASSVTMNTEAFF; CDR3nt: TGTGCCAGCAGCGTGACAATGAACACTGAAGCTTTCTTT
d_gene: TRBD1; abundance: few; v_gene: TRBV27; j_gene: TRBJ2-5; CDR3aa: CASSPLGQGPYQETQYF; CDR3nt: TGTGCCAGCAGTCCCCTCGGACAGGGGCCTTACCAAGAGACCCAGTACTTC
d_gene: .; abundance: few; v_gene: TRBV4-2; j_gene: TRBJ1-1; CDR3aa: CASSQDQGGADTEAFF; CDR3nt: TGTGCCAGCAGCCAAGATCAAGGAGGGGCGGACACTGAAGCTTTCTTT
d_gene: .; abundance: .; v_gene: TRBV11-2; j_gene: TRBJ2-7; CDR3aa: CASSLGGSSYEQYF; CDR3nt: TGTGCCAGCAGCTTAGGAGGTAGCTCCTACGAGCAGTACTTC
d_gene: .; abundance: .; v_gene: TRBV7-8; j_gene: TRBJ2-3; CDR3aa: CASSLAGGGSTDTQYF; CDR3nt: TGTGCCAGCAGCTTAGCGGGAGGGGGGAGCACAGATACGCAGTATTTT
d_gene: .; abundance: .; v_gene: TRBV6-5; j_gene: TRBJ2-2; CDR3aa: CASGWTTENTGELFF; CDR3nt: TGTGCCAGCGGATGGACTACGGAGAACACCGGGGAGCTGTTTTTT
d_gene: .; abundance: .; v_gene: TRBV7-9; j_gene: TRBJ2-5; CDR3aa: CASSLAGASQETQYF; CDR3nt: TGTGCCAGCAGCTTAGCGGGGGCGAGCCAAGAGACCCAGTACTTC
d_gene: .; abundance: .; v_gene: TRBV14; j_gene: TRBJ1-1; CDR3aa: CASTKLGSEAFF; CDR3nt: TGTGCCAGCACTAAGCTCGGGTCTGAAGCTTTCTTT
d_gene: .; abundance: once; v_gene: TRBV25-1; j_gene: TRBJ1-3; CDR3aa: CASSDLKGGNTIYF; CDR3nt: TGTGCCAGCAGTGATCTGAAGGGGGGAAACACCATATATTTT
d_gene: .; abundance: .; v_gene: TRBV2; j_gene: TRBJ1-2; CDR3aa: CASRSDRINYGYTF; CDR3nt: TGTGCCAGCAGGTCGGACAGAATAAACTATGGCTACACCTTC
d_gene: .; abundance: .; v_gene: TRBV5-4; j_gene: TRBJ1-6; CDR3aa: CASSPGQFNSPLHF; CDR3nt: TGTGCCAGCAGCCCGGGACAATTTAATTCACCCCTCCACTTT
d_gene: .; abundance: .; v_gene: TRBV18; j_gene: TRBJ2-3; CDR3aa: CASSLSGQFTDTQYF; CDR3nt: TGTGCCAGCTCACTATCTGGACAGTTCACAGATACGCAGTATTTT
d_gene: .; abundance: few; v_gene: TRBV4-1; j_gene: TRBJ1-5; CDR3aa: CASSLGRVNQPQHF; CDR3nt: TGCGCCAGCAGCCTGGGCCGAGTAAATCAGCCCCAGCATTTT
d_gene: .; abundance: .; v_gene: TRBV9; j_gene: TRBJ2-5; CDR3aa: CASSVAGTLFETQYF; CDR3nt: TGTGCCAGCAGCGTAGCGGGAACCCTTTTCGAGACCCAGTACTTC